The 6 T cell receptor beta chains below all came from one sample that was sequenced in a study of shared clonotypes between healthy human individuals. Using immunoSEQ multiplex PCR, the repertoire was profiled, and TCRdb retains in-frame clones only, with some absent. The data show under 2,000,000 clones, with about 95% seen just once and around 1% held by the top ten. Only CD45RO-negative cells positively selected for CCR7 counted as naive CD8 cells, so terminally differentiated effector memory CD45RA+ cells were excluded. The sample comprised naive CD8+ T cells sorted from blood. Receptors originate from a man between 18 and 29 years old in good health.

This chain's CDR3 is CASRQGGSSPEQFF. The CDR3 region has the DNA TGTGCCAGCAGACAGGGGGGATCTTCGCCTGAGCAGTTCTTC. V is TRBV27 and J is TRBJ2-1; TRBD1 agrees at 8 bases. The CDR3 sequence is 14 residues long. Germline assignment: CDR1 MNHEY and CDR2 SMNVEV (reference sequence). Germline trimming cut 6 bases from V and 9 bases from J; bases unmatched to any gene: 10.

The chain employs TRBV6-1 and TRBJ2-5; D might be TRBD2 (6 bases). CDR3 size: 14 residues. CDR1 is MNHNS, CDR2 SASEGT, per germline. Trimming stripped 5 bases from V and 4 bases from J, with 14 bases between. CDR3 in amino acids: CASSNLVEGETQYF. The CDR3 DNA follows: TGTGCCAGCAGTAACCTGGTGGAGGGAGAGACCCAGTACTTC.

The chain couples TRBV28 to TRBJ2-7; possibly TRBD1 or TRBD2 for D (5 bases each). From germline, CDR1 is MDHEN and CDR2 SYDVKM. Trimming took 7 bases from V and 2 from J, leaving 15 bases between them. The CDR3 consists of 14 residues. For the CDR3, the DNA is TGTGCCAGCACCGCTGTCGGGACCCCCTACGAGCAGTACTTC. It specifies CASTAVGTPYEQYF.

The chain combines TRBV19 with TRBJ2-5; D is ambiguous. The CDR3 extends over 13 amino acids. CDR1 and CDR2 from the germline V gene are LNHDA and SQIVND (reference sequence). The CDR3 spells CAMRGVLPETQYF. The CDR3 DNA is TGTGCGATGCGAGGCGTACTACCAGAGACCCAGTACTTC.

V usage is TRBV4-1 and J usage is TRBJ1-5; 7 nucleotides line up with TRBD1. Unmatched junction bases numbered 6, after V lost 2 bases and J lost 5 bases. Germline V gene lookup returns CDR1 MGHRA and CDR2 YSYEKL. This CDR3 has 15 residues. CDR3 sequence reads: CASSQRDRVDQPQHF. The CDR3 DNA reads as TGCGCCAGCAGCCAACGAGACAGGGTTGATCAGCCCCAGCATTTT.

V and J are TRBV28 and TRBJ1-5; D call uncertain. The CDR3 contains 13 residues. CDR1 is MDHEN, CDR2 SYDVKM, per germline. Trimming pared 6 bases from V and 5 bases from J, leaving 11 bases between. Written as DNA, the CDR3 is TGTGCCAGCAGCCACTCGGGCCATCAGCCCCAGCATTTT. Translation gives CASSHSGHQPQHF.